This is a list of T cell receptor beta chains from one sample in a study of blood T cells in healthy people across ages. TCRdb reprocessed the 5' RACE reads via MiXCR and lists one record per CDR3 protein. The repertoire holds over 500,000 distinct CDR3 sequences, about 27% seen once, with approximately 3.7% in the top ten. The same sample was also studied in work on T cells of mothers and their children.

Sequences were obtained from blood. These receptors originate from a boy between 2 and 10 years old in good health. Both conserved end residues are part of each CDR3. A D gene is named only where the DNA matches it firmly. Rows give clone size only sometimes, using once, few, many, or a class for an expanded clone.

-,TRBV7-9,-,TRBJ2-3,CASSYPGAQGTQYF,TGTGCCAGCAGCTATCCAGGGGCTCAGGGTACGCAGTATTTT
TRBD2,TRBV30,-,TRBJ2-7,CAWRSPGLAFYEQYF,TGTGCCTGGCGATCACCGGGACTAGCCTTCTACGAGCAGTACTTC
-,TRBV11-2,few,TRBJ2-6,CASSPPLDPGANVLTF,TGTGCCAGCAGCCCACCCTTGGATCCTGGGGCCAACGTCCTGACTTTC
-,TRBV30,-,TRBJ2-7,CAWSVGLTSYEQYF,TGTGCCTGGAGTGTGGGTCTGACCTCCTACGAGCAGTACTTC
-,TRBV27,-,TRBJ2-2,CASSTGEAGELFF,TGTGCCAGCAGTACTGGAGAAGCCGGGGAGCTGTTTTTT
TRBD1,TRBV4-1,-,TRBJ2-7,CASSQRDRGAYEQYF,TGCGCCAGCAGCCAACGCGACAGGGGGGCTTACGAGCAGTACTTC
-,TRBV19,once,TRBJ2-6,CASRLSEPGANVLTF,TGTGCCAGCCGCCTCTCTGAACCTGGGGCCAACGTCCTGACTTTC
TRBD2,TRBV10-3,-,TRBJ2-2,CAATSGANTGELFF,TGTGCCGCCACTAGCGGGGCGAACACCGGGGAGCTGTTTTTT
-,TRBV2,-,TRBJ2-3,CASRGDIHTDTQYF,TGTGCCAGCAGGGGGGACATTCATACAGATACGCAGTATTTT
-,TRBV10-3,-,TRBJ2-5,CAISAGGRTETQYF,TGTGCCATCAGTGCTGGCGGGCGCACCGAGACCCAGTACTTC
TRBD1,TRBV7-9,-,TRBJ2-1,CASSSNTGGAGNEQFF,TGTGCCAGCAGCTCAAATACAGGGGGCGCCGGCAATGAGCAGTTCTTC
-,TRBV15,-,TRBJ1-4,CATSREKGPGRKLFF,TGTGCCACCAGCAGAGAAAAGGGCCCGGGGAGGAAACTGTTTTTT
TRBD1,TRBV18,-,TRBJ2-7,CASRDSTYEQYF,TGTGCCAGCCGGGACAGTACCTACGAGCAGTACTTC
TRBD2,TRBV7-2,-,TRBJ2-5,CASSFQRLAGEETQYF,TGTGCCAGCAGCTTCCAAAGACTAGCGGGAGAGGAGACCCAGTACTTC
-,TRBV29-1,few,TRBJ2-5,CSVEWTSKETQYF,TGCAGCGTTGAGTGGACTTCGAAAGAGACCCAGTACTTC
TRBD2,TRBV20-1,few,TRBJ2-7,CSASGTSPYYEQYF,TGCAGTGCCAGCGGGACTAGCCCCTACTACGAGCAGTACTTC
-,TRBV7-2,-,TRBJ2-6,CASSLVPLRTGANVLTF,TGTGCCAGCAGCTTAGTGCCCTTGCGCACTGGGGCCAACGTCCTGACTTTC
-,TRBV5-1,-,TRBJ2-1,CASSHGYLGNHEQFF,TGCGCCAGCAGCCATGGGTATTTGGGAAACCATGAGCAGTTCTTC
TRBD2,TRBV4-3,few,TRBJ2-3,CASSHHTGLAGKLF,TGCGCCAGCAGCCACCACACGGGACTAGCGGGGAAACTTTTT
-,TRBV11-2,-,TRBJ1-1,CASNSIKARTAGSRAFF,TGTGCCAGCAACTCGATCAAAGCCCGGACAGCCGGTAGTAGGGCTTTCTTT
-,TRBV6-6,-,TRBJ2-7,CASSYAPGQSSYEQHF,TGTGCCAGCAGTTACGCCCCTGGACAGAGCTCCTACGAGCAGCACTTC
-,TRBV12-3/TRBV12-4,few,TRBJ1-4,CASSARVGSTNEKLFF,TGTGCCAGCAGTGCCCGGGTAGGCTCAACTAATGAAAAACTGTTTTTT
-,TRBV25-1,-,TRBJ2-5,CASSEGGLPETQYF,TGTGCCAGCAGTGAGGGGGGGCTCCCGGAGACCCAGTACTTC
TRBD1,TRBV2,few,TRBJ1-2,CASRWDRDIGYTF,TGTGCCAGCAGGTGGGACAGGGACATTGGCTACACCTTC
-,TRBV4-2,few,TRBJ2-5,CASSQGTGGAGETQYF,TGTGCCAGCAGCCAAGGGACAGGAGGGGCAGGAGAGACCCAGTACTTC
-,TRBV5-1,-,TRBJ2-7,CASSLTGQNYEQYF,TGCGCCAGCAGCTTGACTGGACAAAACTACGAGCAGTACTTC
TRBD2,TRBV12-3/TRBV12-4,few,TRBJ2-1,CAGGTSGRNEQFF,TGTGCCGGCGGGACTAGCGGGAGAAATGAGCAGTTCTTC
-,TRBV5-1,-,TRBJ2-1,CASSEDTTPPYNEQFF,TGCGCCAGCAGCGAGGACACAACCCCTCCATACAATGAGCAGTTCTTC
-,TRBV27,-,TRBJ1-1,CASSFVSGGNTEAFF,TGTGCCAGCAGTTTTGTTTCGGGGGGGAACACTGAAGCTTTCTTT
TRBD1,TRBV20-1,few,TRBJ1-5,CSATRQGRNNQPQHF,TGCAGTGCCACCAGACAGGGGCGGAACAATCAGCCCCAGCATTTT
TRBD1,TRBV7-9,-,TRBJ2-5,CASRRDRGRQETQYF,TGTGCCAGCAGACGGGACAGAGGGCGGCAAGAGACCCAGTACTTC
TRBD1,TRBV27,-,TRBJ2-7,CASRMTGPSYEQYF,TGTGCCAGCAGGATGACAGGGCCCTCCTACGAGCAGTACTTC
TRBD1,TRBV2,-,TRBJ2-1,CASSAGQGVNDEQFF,TGTGCCAGCAGTGCGGGACAGGGTGTGAACGATGAGCAGTTCTTC
TRBD2,TRBV6-5,few,TRBJ2-3,CASSSLPIAGGVTDTQYF,TGTGCCAGCAGTTCCCTACCTATAGCGGGGGGGGTCACAGATACGCAGTATTTT
TRBD2,TRBV20-1,few,TRBJ2-7,CSASTGTSGSYEQYF,TGCAGTGCTAGCACCGGGACTAGCGGGTCCTACGAGCAGTACTTC
-,TRBV6-5,-,TRBJ2-5,CASSRGIQGETQYF,TGTGCCAGCAGTAGGGGGATTCAGGGGGAGACCCAGTACTTC
-,TRBV20-1,-,TRBJ1-5,CSAVGVGQPQHF,TGCAGTGCGGTAGGGGTAGGTCAGCCCCAGCATTTT
TRBD1,TRBV7-9,-,TRBJ1-4,CASSLDRGSEKLFF,TGTGCCAGCAGCTTAGACAGGGGCTCCGAAAAACTGTTTTTT
-,TRBV29-1,few,TRBJ2-1,CSVVSGTQFF,TGCAGCGTTGTTAGCGGAACGCAGTTCTTC